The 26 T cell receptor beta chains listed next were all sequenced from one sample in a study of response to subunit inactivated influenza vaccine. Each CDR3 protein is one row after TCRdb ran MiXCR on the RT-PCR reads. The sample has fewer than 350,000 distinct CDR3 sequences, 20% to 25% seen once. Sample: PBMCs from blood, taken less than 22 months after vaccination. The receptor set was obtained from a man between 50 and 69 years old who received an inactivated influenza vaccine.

For the CDR3, the DNA is TGTGCCAGCACCAACTCCCCGGGGGCTGAAGCTTTCTTT. The encoded protein is CASTNSPGAEAFF. The chain has TRBV6-1 and TRBJ1-1, with a weak D call TRBD1 (5 bases). The CDR3 consists of 13 residues. The germline V and J ends were trimmed by 7 bases and 6 bases, with 15 bases remaining between them. Per germline, CDR1 MNHNS and CDR2 SASEGT.

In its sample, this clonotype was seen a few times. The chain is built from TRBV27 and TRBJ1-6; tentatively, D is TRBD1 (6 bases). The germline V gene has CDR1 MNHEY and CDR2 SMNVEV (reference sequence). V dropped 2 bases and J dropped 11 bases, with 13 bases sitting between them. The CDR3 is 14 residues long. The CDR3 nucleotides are TGTGCCAGCAGTTTACAGGGGTGGATTCCACCCCTCCACTTT. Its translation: CASSLQGWIPPLHF.

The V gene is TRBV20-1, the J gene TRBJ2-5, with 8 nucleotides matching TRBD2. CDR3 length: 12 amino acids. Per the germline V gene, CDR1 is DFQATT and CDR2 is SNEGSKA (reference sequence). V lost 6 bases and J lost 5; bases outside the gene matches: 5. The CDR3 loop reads CSAPAGGETQYF. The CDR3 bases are TGCAGTGCCCCGGCGGGGGGCGAGACCCAGTACTTC.

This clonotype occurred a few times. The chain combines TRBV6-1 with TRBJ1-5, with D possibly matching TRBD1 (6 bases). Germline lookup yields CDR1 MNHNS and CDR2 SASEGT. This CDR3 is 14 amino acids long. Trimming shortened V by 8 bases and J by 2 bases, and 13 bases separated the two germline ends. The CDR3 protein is CASLGGLGNQPQHF. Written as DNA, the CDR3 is TGTGCCAGCCTCGGGGGGCTTGGCAATCAGCCCCAGCATTTT.

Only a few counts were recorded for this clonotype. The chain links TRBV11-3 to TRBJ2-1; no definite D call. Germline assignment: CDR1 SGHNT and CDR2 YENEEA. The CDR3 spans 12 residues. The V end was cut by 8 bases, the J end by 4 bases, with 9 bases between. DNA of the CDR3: TGTGCCAGCGCCGGTGGGTACAATGAGCAGTTCTTC. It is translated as CASAGGYNEQFF.

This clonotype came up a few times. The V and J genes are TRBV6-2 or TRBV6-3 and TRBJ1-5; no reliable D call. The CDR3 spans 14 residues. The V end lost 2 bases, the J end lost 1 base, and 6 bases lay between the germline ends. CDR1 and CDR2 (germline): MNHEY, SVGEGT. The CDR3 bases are TGTGCCAGCAGTTACGGAGCAAGCAATCAGCCCCAGCATTTT. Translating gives CASSYGASNQPQHF.

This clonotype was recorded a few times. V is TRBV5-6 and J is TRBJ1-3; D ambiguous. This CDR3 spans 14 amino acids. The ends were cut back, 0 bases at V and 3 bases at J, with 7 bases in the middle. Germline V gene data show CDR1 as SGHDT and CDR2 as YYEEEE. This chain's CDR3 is CASSLDSLGNTIYF. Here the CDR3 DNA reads TGTGCCAGCAGCTTGGATAGCCTTGGAAACACCATATATTTT.

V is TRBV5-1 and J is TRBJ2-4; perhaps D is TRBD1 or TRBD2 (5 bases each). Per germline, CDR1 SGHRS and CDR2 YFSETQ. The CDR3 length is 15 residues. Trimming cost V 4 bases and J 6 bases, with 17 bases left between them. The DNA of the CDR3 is TGCGCCAGCAGCGGGGACGGAACAAGTAGAAACATTCAGTACTTC. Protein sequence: CASSGDGTSRNIQYF.

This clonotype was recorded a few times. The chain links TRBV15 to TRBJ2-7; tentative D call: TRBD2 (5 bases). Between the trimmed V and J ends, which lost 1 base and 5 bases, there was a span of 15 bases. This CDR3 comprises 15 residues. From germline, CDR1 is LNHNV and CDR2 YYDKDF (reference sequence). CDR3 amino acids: CATSRGPGVRDEQYF. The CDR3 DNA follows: TGTGCCACCAGCAGAGGACCGGGCGTGAGGGACGAGCAGTACTTC.

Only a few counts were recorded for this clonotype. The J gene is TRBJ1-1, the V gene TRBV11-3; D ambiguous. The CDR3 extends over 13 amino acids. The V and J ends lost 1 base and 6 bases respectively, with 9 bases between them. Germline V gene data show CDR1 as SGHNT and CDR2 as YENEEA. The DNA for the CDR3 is TGTGCCAGCAGCTTAGTACAGAATTCTGAAGCTTTCTTT. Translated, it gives CASSLVQNSEAFF.

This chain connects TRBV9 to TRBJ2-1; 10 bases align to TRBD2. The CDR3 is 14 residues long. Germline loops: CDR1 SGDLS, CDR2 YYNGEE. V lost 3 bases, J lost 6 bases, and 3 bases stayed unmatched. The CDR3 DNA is TGTGCCAGCAGCGGGACTAGCGGAAGCAATGAGCAGTTCTTC. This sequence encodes CASSGTSGSNEQFF.

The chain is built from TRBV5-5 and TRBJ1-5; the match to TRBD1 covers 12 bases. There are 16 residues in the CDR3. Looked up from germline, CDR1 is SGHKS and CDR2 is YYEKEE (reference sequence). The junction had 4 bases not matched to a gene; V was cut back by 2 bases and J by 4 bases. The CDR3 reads CASSFRGQGANQPQHF. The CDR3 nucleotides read TGTGCCAGCAGCTTCCGGGGACAGGGGGCGAATCAGCCCCAGCATTTT.

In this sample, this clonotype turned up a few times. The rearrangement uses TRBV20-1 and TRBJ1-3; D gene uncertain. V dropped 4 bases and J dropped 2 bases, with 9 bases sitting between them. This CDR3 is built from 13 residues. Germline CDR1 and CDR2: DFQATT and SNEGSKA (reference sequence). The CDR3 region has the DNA TGCAGTGCTAAAGCGGGGACTGGAAACACCATATATTTT. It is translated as CSAKAGTGNTIYF.

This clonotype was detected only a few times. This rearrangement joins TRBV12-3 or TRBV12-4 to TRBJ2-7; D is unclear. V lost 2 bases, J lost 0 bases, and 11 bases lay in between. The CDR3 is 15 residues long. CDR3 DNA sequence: TGTGCCAGCAGTTTATGGGCGATACCCTCCTACGAGCAGTACTTC. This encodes CASSLWAIPSYEQYF.

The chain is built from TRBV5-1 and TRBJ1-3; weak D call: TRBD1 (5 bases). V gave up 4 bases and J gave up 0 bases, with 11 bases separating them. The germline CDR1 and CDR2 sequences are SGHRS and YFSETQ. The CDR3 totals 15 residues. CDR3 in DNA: TGCGCCAGCAGCGGGGACCTCTTCTCTGGAAACACCATATATTTT. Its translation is CASSGDLFSGNTIYF.

The CDR3 here is CASNDRGYGYTF. The CDR3 coding sequence is TGTGCCAGCAACGACAGGGGCTATGGCTACACCTTC. V gene TRBV11-2 combines with J gene TRBJ1-2; TRBD1 aligns across 8 bases. The CDR3 runs to 12 residues. Germline V gene data show CDR1 as SGHAT and CDR2 as FQNNGV. V lost 7 bases, J lost 4 bases, and 2 bases stayed unmatched.

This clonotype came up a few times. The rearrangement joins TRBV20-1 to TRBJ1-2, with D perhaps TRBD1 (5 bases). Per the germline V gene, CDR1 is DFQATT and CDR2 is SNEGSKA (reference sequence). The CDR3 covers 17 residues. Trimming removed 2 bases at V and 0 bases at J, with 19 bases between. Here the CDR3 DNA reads TGCAGTGCTAGACCGTGGGACGGGACCGAAGCTAACTATGGCTACACCTTC. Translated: CSARPWDGTEANYGYTF.

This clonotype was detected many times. This chain's CDR3 is CASSSAGTPYEQYF. The CDR3 DNA is TGTGCCAGCAGCTCCGCCGGGACGCCCTACGAGCAGTACTTC. The gene calls are TRBV6-1 and TRBJ2-7; D possibly matches TRBD1 or TRBD2 (5 bases each). Trimming stripped 6 bases from V and 2 bases from J, with 14 bases between. CDR1 is MNHNS, CDR2 SASEGT, per germline. The CDR3 spans 14 residues.

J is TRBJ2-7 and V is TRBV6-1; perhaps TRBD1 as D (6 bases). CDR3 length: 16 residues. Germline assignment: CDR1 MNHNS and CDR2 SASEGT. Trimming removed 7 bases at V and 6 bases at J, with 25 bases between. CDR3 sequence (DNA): TGTGCCAGCATTCCCGCAGGGGCGATTGGCTCCATCGAGCAGTACTTC. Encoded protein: CASIPAGAIGSIEQYF.

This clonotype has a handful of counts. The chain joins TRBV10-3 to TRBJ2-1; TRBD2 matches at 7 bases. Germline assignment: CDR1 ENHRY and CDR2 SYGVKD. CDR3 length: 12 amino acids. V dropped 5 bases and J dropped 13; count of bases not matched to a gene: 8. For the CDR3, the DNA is TGTGCCATCAGTAAACCGACTAGCTCCCAGTTCTTC. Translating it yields CAISKPTSSQFF.

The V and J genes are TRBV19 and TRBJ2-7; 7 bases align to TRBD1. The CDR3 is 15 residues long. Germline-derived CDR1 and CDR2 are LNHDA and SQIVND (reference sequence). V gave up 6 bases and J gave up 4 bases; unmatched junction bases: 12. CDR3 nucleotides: TGTGCCAGTAGCTCCTCGGGGACAGCACGTTACGAGCAGTACTTC. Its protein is CASSSSGTARYEQYF.

CDR3 region: CSVGQRNGYTF. The CDR3 DNA follows: TGCAGCGTTGGACAGAGAAATGGCTACACCTTC. The chain links TRBV29-1 to TRBJ1-2, with a possible D match to TRBD1 (5 bases). The ends were cut back, 4 bases at V and 6 bases at J, with 9 bases in the middle. This CDR3 contains 11 residues. Germline-derived CDR1 and CDR2 are SQVTM and ANQGSEA.

CDR3 nucleotide sequence: TGTGCCAGTATTCACTCTGGGGCCAACGTCCTGACTTTC. Amino acids: CASIHSGANVLTF. V and J are TRBV19 and TRBJ2-6; D unresolved. V was pared by 7 bases and J by 0 bases, with 4 bases between. The length of the CDR3 is 13 residues. The V gene's germline CDR1 is LNHDA and CDR2 SQIVND (reference sequence).

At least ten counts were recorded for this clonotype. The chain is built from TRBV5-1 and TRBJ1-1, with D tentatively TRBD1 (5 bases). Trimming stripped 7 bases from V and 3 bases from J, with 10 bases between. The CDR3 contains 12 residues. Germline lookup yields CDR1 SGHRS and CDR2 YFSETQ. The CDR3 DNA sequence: TGCGCCAGCCGGGGAGGGGACACTGAAGCTTTCTTT. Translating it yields CASRGGDTEAFF. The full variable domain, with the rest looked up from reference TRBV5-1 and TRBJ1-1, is KAGVTQTPRYLIKTRGQQVTLSCSPISGHRSVSWYQQTPGQGLQFLFEYFSETQRNKGNFPGRFSGRQFSNSRSEMNVSTLELGDSALYLCASRGGDTEAFFGQGTRLTVV.

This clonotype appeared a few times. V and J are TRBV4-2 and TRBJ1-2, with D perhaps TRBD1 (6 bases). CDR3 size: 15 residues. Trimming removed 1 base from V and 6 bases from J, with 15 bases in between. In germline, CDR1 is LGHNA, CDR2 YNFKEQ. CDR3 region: CASSQAAGTRNGYTF. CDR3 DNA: TGTGCCAGCAGCCAAGCGGCCGGGACACGAAATGGCTACACCTTC.

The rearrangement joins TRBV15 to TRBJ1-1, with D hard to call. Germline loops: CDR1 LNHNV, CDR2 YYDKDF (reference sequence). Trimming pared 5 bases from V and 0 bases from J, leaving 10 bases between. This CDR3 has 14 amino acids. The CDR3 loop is CATSRGRVNTEAFF. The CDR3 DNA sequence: TGTGCCACCAGCCGAGGACGGGTGAACACTGAAGCTTTCTTT. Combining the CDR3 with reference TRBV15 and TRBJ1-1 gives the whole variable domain DAMVIQNPRYQVTQFGKPVTLSCSQTLNHNVMYWYQQKSSQAPKLLFHYYDKDFNNEADTPDNFQSRRPNTSFCFLDIRSPGLGDTAMYLCATSRGRVNTEAFFGQGTRLTVV.